What follows describes a single T cell receptor (beta chain). Its antigen is still unknown. This sample is part of a study of blood T cells in healthy people across ages. Study-level findings and limits: Those diversity estimates obtained from one million T cells were thought to be underestimates.

Each donor gave roughly 10 milliliters of peripheral blood. With each sample, at least 6 micrograms of total RNA were extracted. Alongside a J-beta primer mix, a sample-barcoded 5' primer served in a second PCR lasting about 7 to 11 cycles. MiXCR was run by TCRdb on the 5' RACE reads, yielding one entry per CDR3 protein. The sample records over 300,000 distinct CDR3 sequences, 45% to 65% being singletons. Sequenced: blood. This clonotype was obtained from a man between 60 and 75 years old in good health.

DNA of the CDR3: TGTGCCATCAGTGTAAGGTCAGGGGGCAATGAGCAGTTCTTC. Its protein product is CAISVRSGGNEQFF. J is TRBJ2-1 and V is TRBV10-3, with 7 bases fitting TRBD1. Germline V CDR1 and CDR2: ENHRY, SYGVKD. The CDR3 is 14 residues long. Unmatched junction bases numbered 6, after V lost 4 bases and J lost 6 bases.